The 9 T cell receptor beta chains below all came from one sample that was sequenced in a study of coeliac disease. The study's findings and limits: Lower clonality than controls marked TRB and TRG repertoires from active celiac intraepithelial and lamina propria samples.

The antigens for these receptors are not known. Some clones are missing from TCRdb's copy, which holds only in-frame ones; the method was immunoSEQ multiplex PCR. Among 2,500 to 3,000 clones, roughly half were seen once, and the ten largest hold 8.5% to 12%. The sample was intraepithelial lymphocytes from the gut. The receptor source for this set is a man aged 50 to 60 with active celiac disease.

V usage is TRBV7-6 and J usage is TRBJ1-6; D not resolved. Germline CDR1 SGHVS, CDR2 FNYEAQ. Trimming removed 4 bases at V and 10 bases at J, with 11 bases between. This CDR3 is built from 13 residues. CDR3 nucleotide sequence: TGTGCCAGCAGCTGGGCGGGAGGGTCACCCCTCCACTTT. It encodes CASSWAGGSPLHF.

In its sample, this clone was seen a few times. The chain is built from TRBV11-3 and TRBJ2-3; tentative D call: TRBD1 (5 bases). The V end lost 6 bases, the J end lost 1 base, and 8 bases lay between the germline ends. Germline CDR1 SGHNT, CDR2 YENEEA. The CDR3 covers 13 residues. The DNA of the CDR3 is TGTGCCAGCAGACTCAGGGGCACAGATACGCAGTATTTT. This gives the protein CASRLRGTDTQYF.

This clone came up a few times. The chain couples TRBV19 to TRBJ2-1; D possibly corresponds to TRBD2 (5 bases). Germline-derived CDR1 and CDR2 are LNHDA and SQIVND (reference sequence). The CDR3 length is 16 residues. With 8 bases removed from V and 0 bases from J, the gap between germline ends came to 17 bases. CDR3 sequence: CASSPPGKSSYNEQFF. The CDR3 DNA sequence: TGTGCCAGTTCGCCTCCGGGGAAGAGCTCCTACAATGAGCAGTTCTTC.

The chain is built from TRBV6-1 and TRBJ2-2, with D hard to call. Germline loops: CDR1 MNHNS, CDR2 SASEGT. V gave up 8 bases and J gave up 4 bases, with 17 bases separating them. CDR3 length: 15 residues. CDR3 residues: CASGSRSAGTGELFF. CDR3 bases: TGTGCCAGCGGTTCCAGGTCCGCCGGCACCGGGGAGCTGTTTTTT.

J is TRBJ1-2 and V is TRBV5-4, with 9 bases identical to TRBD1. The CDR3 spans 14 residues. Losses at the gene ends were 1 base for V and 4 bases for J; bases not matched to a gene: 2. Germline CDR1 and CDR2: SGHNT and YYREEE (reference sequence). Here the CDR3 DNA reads TGTGCCAGCAGCTTGTACAGGGGGCCCTATGGCTACACCTTC. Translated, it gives CASSLYRGPYGYTF. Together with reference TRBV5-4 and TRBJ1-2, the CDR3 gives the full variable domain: ETGVTQSPTHLIKTRGQQVTLRCSSQSGHNTVSWYQQALGQGPQFIFQYYREEENGRGNFPPRFSGLQFPNYSSELNVNALELDDSALYLCASSLYRGPYGYTFGSGTRLTVV.

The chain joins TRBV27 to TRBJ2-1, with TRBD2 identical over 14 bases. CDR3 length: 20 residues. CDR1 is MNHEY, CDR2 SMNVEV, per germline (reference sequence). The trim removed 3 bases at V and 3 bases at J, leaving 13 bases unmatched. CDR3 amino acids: CASSFLPGTSGGPRYNEQFF. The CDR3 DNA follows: TGTGCCAGCAGTTTCCTTCCCGGGACTAGCGGGGGCCCCCGCTACAATGAGCAGTTCTTC.

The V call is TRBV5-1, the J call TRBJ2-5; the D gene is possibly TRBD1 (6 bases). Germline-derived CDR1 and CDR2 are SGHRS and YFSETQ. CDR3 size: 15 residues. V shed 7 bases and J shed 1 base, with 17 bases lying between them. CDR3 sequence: CASARVTGTQETQYF. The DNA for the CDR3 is TGCGCCAGCGCTCGGGTAACAGGGACCCAAGAGACCCAGTACTTC.

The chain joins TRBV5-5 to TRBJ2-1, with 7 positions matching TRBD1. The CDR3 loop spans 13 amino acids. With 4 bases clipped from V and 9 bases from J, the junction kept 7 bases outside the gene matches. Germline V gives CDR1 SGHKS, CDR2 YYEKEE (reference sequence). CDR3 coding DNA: TGTGCCAGCAGCCCCAGACAGGGCCCTGAGCAGTTCTTC. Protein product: CASSPRQGPEQFF.

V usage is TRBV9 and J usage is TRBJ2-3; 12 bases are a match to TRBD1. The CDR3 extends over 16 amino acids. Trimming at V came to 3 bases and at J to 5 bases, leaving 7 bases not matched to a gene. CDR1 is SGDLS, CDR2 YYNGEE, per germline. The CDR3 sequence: CASSARDRGLRDTQYF. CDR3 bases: TGTGCCAGCAGCGCCCGGGACAGGGGGCTCAGAGATACGCAGTATTTT.